Below, 32 T cell receptor beta chains from the same sample are listed, as sequenced in a study of T cell responses to AZD1222 COVID-19 vaccine. The assay was immunoSEQ multiplex PCR, and TCRdb's table has in-frame clones only and misses some. The sample shows roughly 71,000 clones, 75% to 90% of them seen only once. Sample: peripheral blood, taken on day 0 of AZD1222 vaccination. The receptors originated from an adult in good health.

V gene TRBV12-2 combines with J gene TRBJ1-6; no DNA check was done on the table's D call, TRBD1. TRBV12-2 represents a pseudogene. This CDR3 region has 17 residues. The CDR3 region has the DNA TGTGCAAGTCGCTTAGACGGCGCAGGGGTTGGGGATTCACCCCTCCACTTT. As protein: CASRLDGAGVGDSPLHF.

The chain couples TRBV7-9 to TRBJ1-6, with D possibly being TRBD1 (5 bases). CDR3 length equals 14 residues. V was clipped by 5 bases and J by 10 bases, with 15 bases between them. From germline, CDR1 is SEHNR and CDR2 FQNEAQ (reference sequence). Here the CDR3 DNA reads TGTGCCAGCAGCCTAGTTCAAGGGACCTCACCCCTCCACTTT. This translates into CASSLVQGTSPLHF.

This clone was observed a handful of times. Mismatch with germline at one junction end may stem from a read error. This chain uses TRBV5-4 with TRBJ2-2, with D possibly matching TRBD2 (5 bases). This CDR3 has 13 amino acids. Germline lookup yields CDR1 SGHNT and CDR2 YYREEE (reference sequence). CDR3 nucleotide sequence: TGTGCCACCAGCTTCCGGGAATCCGGGGAGCTGTTTTTT. It specifies CATSFRESGELFF.

This clone was seen only a few times. This rearrangement joins TRBV19 to TRBJ1-1; D ambiguous. CDR1 and CDR2 (germline): LNHDA, SQIVND (reference sequence). V gave up 7 bases and J gave up 2 bases, with 14 bases separating them. CDR3 length: 14 residues. The CDR3 nucleotides are TGTGCCAGTACACCGGCCCTCCCCAACACTGAAGCTTTCTTT. Its protein product is CASTPALPNTEAFF.

The chain employs TRBV6-5 and TRBJ1-2; TRBD1 might be the D (5 bases). With 9 bases removed from V and 8 bases from J, the gap between germline ends came to 25 bases. Germline V gives CDR1 MNHEY, CDR2 SVGAGI. The CDR3 is made up of 15 amino acids. As DNA, the CDR3 is TGTGCCAGTGGGGGGGGAACAGTCCCAAGGGAGGGCTACACCTTC. It codes for CASGGGTVPREGYTF.

The gene calls are TRBV5-6 and TRBJ1-3; no clear D gene. V gave up 1 base and J gave up 2 bases, with 10 bases separating them. Germline assignment: CDR1 SGHDT and CDR2 YYEEEE. The CDR3 is 15 amino acids. CDR3 region: CASSLFTLAGNTIYF. The CDR3 DNA reads TGTGCCAGCAGCTTGTTTACCTTAGCTGGAAACACCATATATTTT. The complete variable domain, with remaining parts taken from reference TRBV5-6 and TRBJ1-3, reads DAGVTQSPTHLIKTRGQQVTLRCSPKSGHDTVSWYQQALGQGPQFIFQYYEEEERQRGNFPDRFSGHQFPNYSSELNVNALLLGDSALYLCASSLFTLAGNTIYFGEGSWLTVV.

The chain joins TRBV6-5 to TRBJ2-3; D gene unclear. Germline CDR1 and CDR2: MNHEY and SVGAGI. Deletions cut 10 bases from V and 7 bases from J, with 9 bases between. The CDR3 loop spans 10 amino acids. The CDR3 bases are TGTGCCACCTCTCTTAATACGCAGTATTTT. It encodes CATSLNTQYF.

The gene calls are TRBV10-2 and TRBJ2-7; D may be TRBD1 (6 bases). Germline values: CDR1 WSHSY, CDR2 SAAADI. With 8 bases removed from V and 3 bases from J, the gap between germline ends came to 14 bases. This CDR3 region has 13 residues. This CDR3 reads CASSQGLIYEQYF. DNA of the CDR3: TGCGCCAGCTCTCAGGGGTTGATCTACGAGCAGTACTTC.

CDR3 region: CSALGDEQFF. The CDR3 DNA reads as TGCAGTGCTCTTGGTGATGAGCAGTTCTTC. The chain links TRBV20-1 to TRBJ2-1; D remains unclear. Trimming took off 5 bases at V and 8 bases at J, with 7 bases between the two ends. Germline-derived CDR1 and CDR2 are DFQATT and SNEGSKA (reference sequence). The CDR3 extends over 10 amino acids.

The chain has TRBV10-3 and TRBJ2-7; either TRBD1 or TRBD2 may fit D (5 bases each). CDR3 length equals 17 residues. V was trimmed by 0 bases and J by 0 bases, leaving 15 bases between them. Germline V gives CDR1 ENHRY, CDR2 SYGVKD. CDR3 in amino acids: CAISESLVGESSYEQYF. For the CDR3, the DNA is TGTGCCATCAGTGAGTCGTTAGTGGGGGAAAGCTCCTACGAGCAGTACTTC.

V usage is TRBV2 and J usage is TRBJ2-7, with no clear D. Trimming left V 6 bases short and J 1 base short, with 7 bases between. The CDR3 runs 12 residues. Per germline, CDR1 SNHLY and CDR2 FYNNEI. This chain's CDR3 is CASRTPSYEQYF. CDR3 nucleotide sequence: TGTGCCAGCAGAACCCCTTCCTACGAGCAGTACTTC.

This chain joins TRBV5-1 and TRBJ2-1; D not resolved. This CDR3 spans 12 amino acids. Germline V gene data show CDR1 as SGHRS and CDR2 as YFSETQ. The germline V and J ends were trimmed by 6 bases and 5 bases, with 9 bases remaining between them. The CDR3 reads CASTRQDNEQFF. CDR3 coding DNA: TGCGCCAGCACCAGACAAGACAATGAGCAGTTCTTC.

The chain couples TRBV5-1 to TRBJ2-7, with TRBD2 as a possible D gene (6 bases). The germline V gene encodes CDR1 SGHRS and CDR2 YFSETQ. The CDR3 spans 16 residues. V was pared by 6 bases and J by 0 bases, with 19 bases between. The CDR3 loop is CASKPMGGPSSYEQYF. The CDR3 region has the DNA TGCGCCAGCAAACCAATGGGGGGTCCGAGCTCCTACGAGCAGTACTTC. Complete variable domain (other parts from reference TRBV5-1 and TRBJ2-7): KAGVTQTPRYLIKTRGQQVTLSCSPISGHRSVSWYQQTPGQGLQFLFEYFSETQRNKGNFPGRFSGRQFSNSRSEMNVSTLELGDSALYLCASKPMGGPSSYEQYFGPGTRLTVT.

The chain links TRBV7-8 to TRBJ1-2; perhaps TRBD1 as D (5 bases). This CDR3 has 15 residues. V lost 5 bases and J 4 bases, leaving 17 bases between the germline ends. Looked up from germline, CDR1 is SGHVS and CDR2 is FQNEAQ. In DNA form, the CDR3 reads TGTGCCAGCAGCCAAAGAGCTTCAGGGTTCTATGGCTACACCTTC. Protein sequence: CASSQRASGFYGYTF. The full variable domain, its missing parts supplied by reference TRBV7-8 and TRBJ1-2, is GAGVSQSPRYKVAKRGQDVALRCDPISGHVSLFWYQQALGQGPEFLTYFQNEAQLDKSGLPSDRFFAERPEGSVSTLKIQRTQQEDSAVYLCASSQRASGFYGYTFGSGTRLTVV.

CDR3 DNA sequence: TGTGCCAGCAGCTCTCCCGGGAGGAACACTGAAGCTTTCTTT. Residues: CASSSPGRNTEAFF. The V call is TRBV7-9, the J call TRBJ1-1; no clear D. Trimming took 4 bases from V and 1 from J, leaving 10 bases between them. CDR1 SEHNR and CDR2 FQNEAQ come from the germline V gene (reference sequence). The CDR3 is 14 amino acids. Full variable domain (remainder filled in from reference TRBV7-9 and TRBJ1-1): DTGVSQNPRHKITKRGQNVTFRCDPISEHNRLYWYRQTLGQGPEFLTYFQNEAQLEKSRLLSDRFSAERPKGSFSTLEIQRTEQGDSAMYLCASSSPGRNTEAFFGQGTRLTVV.

The CDR3: CASSSFRQGANQPQHF. As DNA, the CDR3 is TGTGCCAGCAGTTCCTTTAGACAGGGGGCTAATCAGCCCCAGCATTTT. The genes are TRBV27 and TRBJ1-5; 10 bases map to TRBD1. The CDR3 has 16 amino acids. Germline V gene data show CDR1 as MNHEY and CDR2 as SMNVEV (reference sequence). The V segment lost 4 bases and the J segment 4 bases; nucleotides outside the gene matches: 7.

This clone occurred once. V and J are TRBV6-4 and TRBJ1-1; D gene uncertain. The V gene's germline CDR1 is MRHNA and CDR2 SNTAGT. This CDR3 has 14 residues. V gave up 0 bases and J gave up 0 bases, with 5 bases separating them. CDR3 bases: TGTGCCAGCAGTGACTCGGGGATGAACACTGAAGCTTTCTTT. It translates to CASSDSGMNTEAFF.

The genes are TRBV5-1 and TRBJ1-2, with 8 bases fitting TRBD1. The CDR3 is 15 residues long. Germline V lookup: CDR1 SGHRS, CDR2 YFSETQ. J was trimmed by 4 bases and V by 0 bases; bases with no gene match: 5. CDR3 loop: CASSLEGTGSYGYTF. CDR3 nucleotides: TGCGCCAGCAGCTTGGAAGGGACAGGCTCCTATGGCTACACCTTC.

This clone came up once. The rearrangement links TRBV29-1 to TRBJ1-2; D gene unclear. With 2 bases removed from V and 1 base from J, the gap between germline ends came to 8 bases. The germline V gene encodes CDR1 SQVTM and CDR2 ANQGSEA. CDR3 length: 13 amino acids. The CDR3 DNA reads as TGCAGCGTTGAATCAGTATTTAACTATGGCTACACCTTC. As protein: CSVESVFNYGYTF. The variable domain in full, completed from reference TRBV29-1 and TRBJ1-2, reads SAVISQKPSRDICQRGTSLTIQCQVDSQVTMMFWYRQQPGQSLTLIATANQGSEATYESGFVIDKFPISRPNLTFSTLTVSNMSPEDSSIYLCSVESVFNYGYTFGSGTRLTVV.

The chain employs TRBV4-2 and TRBJ2-7, with no clear D. There are 15 residues in the CDR3. The germline V and J ends were trimmed by 0 bases and 2 bases, with 11 bases remaining between them. CDR1 is LGHNA and CDR2 is YNFKEQ in the germline V gene. The CDR3, as DNA: TGTGCCAGCAGCCAAGATGGTCACGAGGCCTACGAGCAGTACTTC. It encodes CASSQDGHEAYEQYF.

This clone was counted only a few times. This chain links TRBV5-1 with TRBJ2-1, with D perhaps TRBD1 (6 bases). V lost 6 bases and J 0 bases, leaving 19 bases between the germline ends. CDR3 size: 17 residues. CDR1 and CDR2 from the germline V gene are SGHRS and YFSETQ. CDR3 residues: CASTDSVDTFSYNEQFF. For the CDR3, the DNA is TGCGCCAGCACGGACAGTGTGGATACCTTCTCCTACAATGAGCAGTTCTTC.

This clone was detected once. The chain recombines TRBV5-1 with TRBJ1-4, with a tentative D call TRBD1 (6 bases). Germline loops: CDR1 SGHRS, CDR2 YFSETQ. This CDR3 region has 14 residues. V gave up 7 bases and J gave up 4 bases, with 14 bases separating them. The chain's CDR3 is CASSPGQINEKLFF. The CDR3 nucleotides read TGCGCCAGCTCCCCCGGACAGATTAATGAAAAACTGTTTTTT. The variable domain in full, with the rest retrieved from reference TRBV5-1 and TRBJ1-4, is KAGVTQTPRYLIKTRGQQVTLSCSPISGHRSVSWYQQTPGQGLQFLFEYFSETQRNKGNFPGRFSGRQFSNSRSEMNVSTLELGDSALYLCASSPGQINEKLFFGSGTQLSVL.

The CDR3 is CASSLSNQGWEDEQFF. The CDR3 DNA follows: TGCGCCAGCAGCTTGAGTAACCAGGGATGGGAAGATGAGCAGTTCTTC. The V and J genes are TRBV5-1 and TRBJ2-1, with D possibly matching TRBD1 (5 bases). Per the germline V gene, CDR1 is SGHRS and CDR2 is YFSETQ. Between the trimmed V and J ends, which lost 1 base and 8 bases, there was a span of 19 bases. The CDR3 extends over 16 amino acids.

The chain links TRBV3-1 (or the pseudogene TRBV3-2) to TRBJ2-7; D is ambiguous. Per germline, CDR1 LGHDT and CDR2 YNNKEL (reference sequence). Trimming removed 2 bases at V and 2 bases at J, with 10 bases between. This CDR3 comprises 14 residues. Written as DNA, the CDR3 is TGTGCCAGCAGCCAAAACATTTTGACCTACGAGCAGTACTTC. Translating gives CASSQNILTYEQYF.

The chain couples TRBV18 to TRBJ2-3, with TRBD2 matching over 7 bases. V lost 1 base, J lost 6 bases, and 4 bases stayed unmatched. The CDR3 runs to 14 residues. Germline V gene data show CDR1 as KGHSH and CDR2 as LQKENI. The CDR3 DNA is TGTGCCAGCTCACCACGGGACGGGGGGGATACGCAGTATTTT. Protein: CASSPRDGGDTQYF.

As for this clone: Because it lacks the conserved phenylalanine or tryptophan at the end, this CDR3 is likely a read error. The limits of the CDR3 on the DNA are not certain, so only TCRdb's listed CDR3 is given. This chain joins TRBV7-3 and TRBJ2-7; the D call of TRBD1 is as the table states it, not checked on the DNA. The CDR3 sequence runs 10 residues, both termini included. CDR1 and CDR2 from the germline V gene are SGHTA and FQGTGA. CDR3 amino acids: CASSLRAQGL.

J is TRBJ1-6 and V is TRBV4-1, with 7 bases identical to TRBD1. This CDR3 region has 15 residues. Germline loops: CDR1 MGHRA, CDR2 YSYEKL. The ends lost 3 bases at V and 13 bases at J; junction bases unmatched: 12. The CDR3 is CASSQREDRYTPLHF. The CDR3 nucleotides read TGCGCCAGCAGCCAGCGAGAGGACAGGTACACCCCCCTCCACTTT.

The rearrangement links TRBV7-2 to TRBJ2-7; 8 bases are a match to TRBD2. The J segment lost 3 bases and the V segment lost 3 bases, leaving 4 bases of the junction unmatched. This CDR3 comprises 14 residues. Germline V gene lookup returns CDR1 SGHTA and CDR2 FQGNSA. CDR3 in DNA: TGTGCCAGCAGCTTCGGGAGGGGGGGCTACGAGCAGTACTTC. Amino acids: CASSFGRGGYEQYF. The whole variable domain, filled in from reference TRBV7-2 and TRBJ2-7, reads GAGVSQSPSNKVTEKGKDVELRCDPISGHTALYWYRQSLGQGLEFLIYFQGNSAPDKSGLPSDRFSAERTGGSVSTLTIQRTQQEDSAVYLCASSFGRGGYEQYFGPGTRLTVT.

The J gene is TRBJ1-4, the V gene TRBV9; D ambiguous. CDR1 and CDR2 (germline): SGDLS, YYNGEE. Trimming pared 3 bases from V and 8 bases from J, leaving 14 bases between. The CDR3 totals 14 residues. The CDR3 spells CASSAGLMEEKLFF. In nucleotides, the CDR3 is TGTGCCAGCAGCGCGGGTCTTATGGAGGAAAAACTGTTTTTT.

The V gene is TRBV7-9, the J gene TRBJ1-6, with TRBD1 matching over 10 bases. With V trimmed by 3 bases and J by 0 bases, 8 bases remained unmatched. The CDR3 has 19 amino acids. Germline V gives CDR1 SEHNR, CDR2 FQNEAQ (reference sequence). CDR3 amino acids: CASSLGGQGQSSYNSPLHF. The CDR3 region has the DNA TGTGCCAGCAGCTTGGGGGGACAGGGGCAGAGCTCCTATAATTCACCCCTCCACTTT.

This chain links TRBV6-5 with TRBJ2-2; TRBD2 aligns across 7 bases. Trimming at V came to 4 bases and at J to 1 base, leaving 3 bases not matched to a gene. This CDR3 is 15 amino acids long. Germline CDR1 is MNHEY and CDR2 is SVGAGI. CDR3 sequence: CASSWASGNTGELFF. CDR3 nucleotide sequence: TGTGCCAGCAGTTGGGCTAGCGGGAACACCGGGGAGCTGTTTTTT.

This chain links TRBV4-1 with TRBJ1-1; the match to TRBD1 covers 8 bases. The V and J ends lost 0 bases and 3 bases, in that order; junction bases with no gene match: 3. Germline V gives CDR1 MGHRA, CDR2 YSYEKL. This CDR3 comprises 15 residues. CDR3 residues: CASSQEPGGYTEAFF. CDR3 DNA: TGCGCCAGCAGCCAAGAGCCAGGGGGCTACACTGAAGCTTTCTTT.